The rows below give T cell receptor beta chains drawn from one sample of a study of blood T cell repertoires in COVID-19. This table comes from immunoSEQ multiplex PCR, and its TCRdb copy is limited to in-frame clones, with some not included. The sample carries 30,000 to 35,000 clones, around 87% recorded once. The sample taken for sequencing was peripheral blood. These receptors came from a human donor in a cohort sampled during active COVID-19. The conserved cysteine and the conserved F or W are not part of the CDR3 here. Only part of the rows carry a size: once, few, many, or a class if the clone is expanded.

v_gene	abundance	CDR3aa
TRBV15	.	ATSRERGLTYEQY
TRBV10-1	.	ASSKTGGSAF
TRBV28	.	ASSPPPGQGGSGELF
TRBV29-1	.	SVVDRAYEQY
TRBV5-4	.	ASSTRDYISPLH
TRBV10-2	.	ASSGGNEQF
TRBV7-3	.	ASSRGGPNTEAF
TRBV18	few	ASSSGLAGGSEQF
TRBV3-1/TRBV3-2	.	ASSPTSGGAWDGELF
TRBV12-3/TRBV12-4	.	ASSTGGKLF
TRBV28	.	ASSHRGLSSYEQY
TRBV28	.	EAGGPGNTEAF
TRBV6-2/TRBV6-3	.	ASSQPLDRVPGTSGGHSYNEQF
TRBV4-3	.	ASSLSFGLVQF
TRBV5-4	.	ASSWYRLAGEGDTGELF
TRBV27	.	ASSLSQDRVSPLH
TRBV6-1	.	ASSGGDRGPHQPQH
TRBV10-2	once	ASSEWGTRNTEAF
TRBV6-2/TRBV6-3	few	ASSSGQGAINSPLH
TRBV19	.	ASWGTGVQPQH
TRBV11-2	.	ASSPTGFSTIY
TRBV2	.	ASRADRGDGYT
TRBV6-5	.	ASSYQVNYGYT
TRBV18	.	ASSPPPGDEQF
TRBV18	.	ASSTSPATNTGELF
TRBV2	.	ASSVDIYSVNTEAF
TRBV24-1	.	ATSDHRTPNTGELF
TRBV7-2	.	ASSVDRAGANVLT
TRBV27	.	ASRALRGSTEAF